This passage covers 27 T cell receptor beta chains from one sample sequenced in a study of T-cell reconstitution after alpha-beta-depleted transplantation in children. Using unique molecular identifiers, the investigators prepared the TCRbeta library. One entry per CDR3 protein, called by TCRdb with MiXCR from the PCR reads. The repertoire holds a few hundred thousand distinct CDR3 sequences, about 9.4% seen once, with roughly 2.5% in the top ten. The sample was PBMCs from the stem cell graft donor, taken from the stem cell graft. These receptor sequences come from a human donor who donated a stem cell graft to a child with acute lymphoblastic leukemia.

Only a few counts were recorded for this clonotype. V usage is TRBV6-1 and J usage is TRBJ2-7; TRBD2 aligns across 10 bases. This CDR3 has 15 amino acids. V shed 8 bases, J shed 2 bases, and the junction held 9 bases outside the gene matches. Germline V gives CDR1 MNHNS, CDR2 SASEGT. The CDR3 bases are TGTGCCAGCGGGGGGCTAGCGGGAGTCCCCTACGAGCAGTACTTC. This translates into CASGGLAGVPYEQYF.

This clonotype was seen a few times. V usage is TRBV20-1 and J usage is TRBJ2-1; D ambiguous. Germline V gene lookup returns CDR1 DFQATT and CDR2 SNEGSKA (reference sequence). The CDR3 extends over 11 amino acids. The V end lost 3 bases, the J end lost 13 bases, and 13 bases lay between the germline ends. The CDR3 sequence: CSASLGAAQFF. The CDR3 nucleotides are TGCAGTGCTAGCCTCGGAGCCGCTCAGTTCTTC.

The gene calls are TRBV12-3 or TRBV12-4 and TRBJ2-7, with unresolved D. Between the trimmed V and J ends, which lost 0 bases and 3 bases, there was a span of 12 bases. This CDR3 spans 15 amino acids. The CDR3 is CASSLAHGPRYEQYF. Here the CDR3 DNA reads TGTGCCAGCAGTTTAGCCCACGGACCCCGCTACGAGCAGTACTTC.

This clonotype was detected a few times. The chain combines TRBV7-8 with TRBJ2-7; no firm D call. The CDR3 contains 13 residues. CDR1 and CDR2 from the germline V gene are SGHVS and FQNEAQ. Trimming took 5 bases from V and 7 from J, leaving 15 bases between them. CDR3: CASSRRARVEQYF. The DNA of the CDR3 is TGTGCCAGCAGCCGCCGGGCAAGAGTGGAGCAGTACTTC.

This chain links TRBV7-2 with TRBJ1-6; possibly TRBD1 for D (6 bases). CDR1 and CDR2 (germline): SGHTA, FQGNSA. Trimming pared 0 bases from V and 7 bases from J, leaving 13 bases between. There are 16 residues in the CDR3. CDR3 residues: CASSLAARGNNSPLHF. As DNA, the CDR3 is TGTGCCAGCAGCTTAGCTGCCAGGGGTAACAATTCACCCCTCCACTTT.

As regards this clonotype: One base away lies a much larger clone, so this may be a sequencing read error. V usage is TRBV27 and J usage is TRBJ2-7; D is uncertain. CDR1 MNHEY and CDR2 SMNVEV come from the germline V gene (reference sequence). This CDR3 spans 12 amino acids. CDR3 sequence (DNA): TGTGCCAGCAGTAAGAGCTCCTACGTGCAGTACTTC. It yields the protein CASSKSSYVQYF.

The genes are TRBV4-3 and TRBJ2-3; 8 bases are shared with TRBD2. Germline loops: CDR1 LGHNA, CDR2 YSLEER. The junction had 11 bases not matched to a gene; V was cut back by 6 bases and J by 3 bases. The CDR3 contains 16 residues. The chain's CDR3 is CASSYAAGGGTDTQYF. In DNA, the CDR3 is TGCGCCAGCAGTTACGCGGCGGGGGGAGGAACAGATACGCAGTATTTT.

The V and J genes are TRBV15 and TRBJ1-4; D is unresolved. The CDR3 length is 17 residues. CDR1 is LNHNV and CDR2 is YYDKDF in the germline V gene (reference sequence). The ends were cut back, 0 bases at V and 0 bases at J, with 11 bases in the middle. The CDR3 sequence is CATSREYSTATNEKLFF. CDR3 nucleotides: TGTGCCACCAGCAGAGAATACAGCACTGCAACTAATGAAAAACTGTTTTTT.

This rearrangement joins TRBV10-3 to TRBJ1-1, with D tentatively TRBD1 (5 bases). The V end lost 3 bases, the J end lost 5 bases, and 13 bases lay between the germline ends. The CDR3 extends over 14 amino acids. Germline V gene data show CDR1 as ENHRY and CDR2 as SYGVKD. The CDR3 here is CAISEQARYTEAFF. The CDR3 nucleotides read TGTGCCATCAGTGAACAGGCTCGGTATACTGAAGCTTTCTTT.

CDR3 residues: CAISKEGNTGELFF. The CDR3, as DNA: TGTGCCATCAGCAAAGAGGGAAACACCGGGGAGCTGTTTTTT. V gene TRBV10-3 combines with J gene TRBJ2-2, with a possible D match to TRBD2 (5 bases). This CDR3 contains 14 residues. Germline V gene lookup returns CDR1 ENHRY and CDR2 SYGVKD. V was shortened by 6 bases and J by 2 bases, with 10 bases between the two germline ends.

A few counts support this clonotype. This chain joins TRBV7-9 and TRBJ2-1, with 12 bases that match TRBD2. J was trimmed by 6 bases and V by 5 bases; bases with no gene match: 8. The CDR3 contains 16 residues. Looked up from germline, CDR1 is SEHNR and CDR2 is FQNEAQ (reference sequence). The CDR3 here is CASSRSTSGSPNEQFF. Here the CDR3 DNA reads TGTGCCAGCAGCCGTTCGACTAGCGGGAGTCCCAATGAGCAGTTCTTC.

This clonotype was counted a few times. V usage is TRBV5-1 and J usage is TRBJ2-1, with D possibly being TRBD2 (6 bases). Germline V lookup: CDR1 SGHRS, CDR2 YFSETQ. Trimming took off 4 bases at V and 6 bases at J, with 23 bases between the two ends. The CDR3 sequence is 17 residues long. CDR3 amino acids: CASSPWGGTGTINEQFF. CDR3 sequence (DNA): TGCGCCAGCAGCCCCTGGGGCGGGACGGGGACGATCAATGAGCAGTTCTTC. Full variable domain (rest looked up from reference TRBV5-1 and TRBJ2-1): KAGVTQTPRYLIKTRGQQVTLSCSPISGHRSVSWYQQTPGQGLQFLFEYFSETQRNKGNFPGRFSGRQFSNSRSEMNVSTLELGDSALYLCASSPWGGTGTINEQFFGPGTRLTVL.

In this sample, this clonotype turned up a few times. The chain carries TRBV5-1 and TRBJ2-7; 10 bases agree with TRBD1. The germline V gene encodes CDR1 SGHRS and CDR2 YFSETQ. This CDR3 has 14 amino acids. With V trimmed by 6 bases and J by 5 bases, 8 bases remained unmatched. In DNA form, the CDR3 reads TGCGCCAGCACTGGCCGGGACAGGGGTGACGAGCAGTACTTC. This encodes CASTGRDRGDEQYF.

This clonotype was counted a few times. V is TRBV20-1 and J is TRBJ2-7; 7 nucleotides align to TRBD1. From germline, CDR1 is DFQATT and CDR2 SNEGSKA (reference sequence). The CDR3 covers 15 residues. Germline trimming cut 0 bases from V and 5 bases from J; bases unmatched to any gene: 10. Here the CDR3 DNA reads TGCAGTGCTAGAGATCGCAGACAGGGCGCCGACGAGCAGTACTTC. This codes for CSARDRRQGADEQYF.

The chain is built from TRBV13 and TRBJ2-5; TRBD1 aligns across 7 bases. Germline loops: CDR1 PRHDT, CDR2 FYEKMQ (reference sequence). The CDR3 is 14 amino acids. With V trimmed by 6 bases and J by 4 bases, 8 bases remained unmatched. The CDR3, as DNA: TGTGCCAGCAGATATAGACAGGGTGTAGAGACCCAGTACTTC. Its protein is CASRYRQGVETQYF.

This clonotype was counted a few times. The chain carries TRBV7-3 and TRBJ2-5; no definite D call. Germline V gives CDR1 SGHTA, CDR2 FQGTGA. The CDR3 is made up of 14 amino acids. The V end was cut by 2 bases, the J end by 0 bases, with 7 bases between. The CDR3 protein is CASSLDPYQETQYF. The CDR3, as DNA: TGTGCCAGCAGCTTAGACCCGTACCAAGAGACCCAGTACTTC. The full variable domain, its missing parts supplied by reference TRBV7-3 and TRBJ2-5, is GAGVSQTPSNKVTEKGKYVELRCDPISGHTALYWYRQSLGQGPEFLIYFQGTGAADDSGLPNDRFFAVRPEGSVSTLKIQRTERGDSAVYLCASSLDPYQETQYFGPGTRLLVL.

The sample holds a few counts of this clonotype. The J gene is TRBJ2-4, the V gene TRBV12-3 or TRBV12-4, with D uncertain. The V end lost 0 bases, the J end lost 6 bases, and 12 bases lay between the germline ends. This CDR3 region has 15 residues. The CDR3 region is CASSLARGVGNIQYF. In DNA, the CDR3 is TGTGCCAGCAGTTTAGCGCGTGGGGTTGGAAACATTCAGTACTTC.

This chain links TRBV27 with TRBJ2-6; TRBD1 or TRBD2 may be the D gene (5 bases each). The germline V gene encodes CDR1 MNHEY and CDR2 SMNVEV (reference sequence). With 2 bases removed from V and 2 bases from J, the gap between germline ends came to 16 bases. The CDR3 is made up of 18 amino acids. As DNA, the CDR3 is TGTGCCAGCAGTTTAGTCGCAGGGAGTCTCCCTGGGGCCAACGTCCTGACTTTC. Translated, it gives CASSLVAGSLPGANVLTF.

Of note for this clonotype: The junction differs from germline at one of its ends, possibly a read error. The chain combines TRBV5-6 with TRBJ1-2; D possibly corresponds to TRBD1 (6 bases). The CDR3 is made up of 15 amino acids. CDR1 and CDR2 (germline): SGHDT, YYEEEE. The CDR3 is CASSRAGRGDYGDTF. The CDR3 DNA reads as TGTGCCAGCAGCCGAGCTGGCAGGGGTGACTATGGCGACACCTTC.

This clonotype was counted at least ten times. The chain employs TRBV7-2 and TRBJ2-5, with TRBD2 as a possible D gene (6 bases). Germline V CDR1 and CDR2: SGHTA, FQGNSA. Between the trimmed V and J ends, which lost 4 bases and 5 bases, there was a span of 8 bases. This CDR3 contains 12 residues. CDR3 amino acids: CASSWGVETQYF. CDR3 sequence (DNA): TGTGCCAGCAGCTGGGGGGTGGAGACCCAGTACTTC.

This chain links TRBV7-9 with TRBJ2-3; 15 bases are shared with TRBD2. V gave up 5 bases and J gave up 4 bases; unmatched junction bases: 7. Germline V gene lookup returns CDR1 SEHNR and CDR2 FQNEAQ (reference sequence). CDR3 size: 17 residues. The CDR3 sequence is CASSEGLAGGEADTQYF. The CDR3 DNA sequence: TGTGCCAGCAGCGAGGGACTAGCGGGAGGCGAGGCAGATACGCAGTATTTT.

This clonotype was counted only a few times. The V gene is TRBV20-1, the J gene TRBJ2-1, with a weak D call TRBD1 (6 bases). Deletions cut 4 bases from V and 3 bases from J, with 16 bases between. This CDR3 contains 15 residues. Germline V lookup: CDR1 DFQATT, CDR2 SNEGSKA (reference sequence). DNA for the CDR3: TGCAGTGCTAAATATCAGGGGAAGGTCTACAATGAGCAGTTCTTC. Translated: CSAKYQGKVYNEQFF.

DNA of the CDR3: TGCGCCAGCAGCTTGAACCCTTTGAGGGCCCAGATCGGTGGGGCCAACGTCCTGACTTTC. Encoded protein: CASSLNPLRAQIGGANVLTF. V and J are TRBV5-1 and TRBJ2-6; a possible D gene is TRBD2 (5 bases). Germline V lookup: CDR1 SGHRS, CDR2 YFSETQ. Trimming shortened V by 1 base and J by 3 bases, and 23 bases separated the two germline ends. The CDR3 sequence is 20 residues long.

This clonotype was seen a handful of times. The V call is TRBV27, the J call TRBJ1-2, with D maybe TRBD1 (6 bases). Deletions cut 3 bases from V and 1 base from J, with 9 bases between. CDR1 MNHEY and CDR2 SMNVEV come from the germline V gene (reference sequence). This CDR3 spans 14 amino acids. CDR3 nucleotide sequence: TGTGCCAGCAGTTTGGACAGAATTAACTATGGCTACACCTTC. This gives the protein CASSLDRINYGYTF.

This clonotype was detected ten times or more. The J gene is TRBJ2-7, the V gene TRBV4-3; TRBD2 matches 12 bases. This CDR3 has 17 amino acids. The germline V gene encodes CDR1 LGHNA and CDR2 YSLEER. V was pared by 0 bases and J by 7 bases, with 10 bases of the junction left unmatched. CDR3 in DNA: TGCGCCAGCAGCCAAGAATCGGGACTAGCGGGCCACCAGGAGCAGTACTTC. This sequence encodes CASSQESGLAGHQEQYF.

V gene TRBV28 combines with J gene TRBJ2-4, with D tentatively TRBD1 (5 bases). CDR1 is MDHEN and CDR2 is SYDVKM in the germline V gene. V gave up 2 bases and J gave up 8 bases, with 13 bases separating them. The CDR3 consists of 14 residues. The CDR3 protein is CASSLGLSRDIQYF. In DNA, the CDR3 is TGTGCCAGCAGTTTAGGTTTAAGCAGGGACATTCAGTACTTC.

This clonotype was picked up many times. V usage is TRBV7-2 and J usage is TRBJ2-3; 8 bases fit TRBD2. In germline, CDR1 is SGHTA, CDR2 FQGNSA. Losses at the gene ends were 5 bases for V and 8 bases for J; bases not matched to a gene: 9. The length of the CDR3 is 14 residues. The CDR3 DNA reads as TGTGCCAGCAGCCCCCGGGGGGGCGGATCTACGCAGTATTTT. It specifies CASSPRGGGSTQYF.